This T cell receptor (beta chain) stems from a study of cytomegalovirus exposure and HLA in healthy donors. Whole-study results and caveats: Researchers counted over 150 TCR beta chains as cytomegalovirus-associated.

Per germline, CDR1 MNHEY and CDR2 SMNVEV (reference sequence). The CDR3 runs to 14 residues. V lost 5 bases and J lost 4; bases outside the gene matches: 6. PCR amplification relied on 60 Vbeta primers (plus 13 Jbeta primers). The repertoire was sequenced with immunoSEQ multiplex PCR; TCRdb's copy has only in-frame clones and lacks some. The table records roughly 100,000 clones, about 69% of them present only once. Concerning this clone itself: What it binds is unknown.

The sequenced sample was PBMCs. The sequence derives from a woman aged 18 to 35 in good health and CMV-seropositive. The chain is built from TRBV27 and TRBJ1-2; 8 bases fit TRBD1. CDR3 bases: TGTGCCAGCAGTCCTCAGGGGGCGGGCTATGGCTACACCTTC. Protein sequence: CASSPQGAGYGYTF.